Listed below are T cell receptor beta chains from one sample, sequenced in a study of cytomegalovirus exposure and HLA in healthy donors. Measured with immunoSEQ multiplex PCR; TCRdb has only the in-frame clones, and not every one. The sample lists approximately 180,000 clones; 80% to 90% were seen once. Sequenced sample: PBMCs. The source of these receptors is a woman aged 25 to 39 in good health and CMV-seronegative. Both conserved end residues are part of each CDR3. D genes are given only for firm matches. Some rows mark clone size as missing; the rest say once, few, many or name a class of expanded clone.

d_gene: TRBD1
abundance: NA
v_gene: TRBV5-1
j_gene: TRBJ2-1
CDR3nt: TGCGCCAGCGAAGCGGACAGGGGGTACGGTGAGCAGTTCTTC
CDR3aa: CASEADRGYGEQFF

d_gene: TRBD1
abundance: few
v_gene: TRBV2
j_gene: TRBJ1-4
CDR3nt: TGTGCCAGCAGTTTGGGACAGGATGATGAAAAACTGTTTTTT
CDR3aa: CASSLGQDDEKLFF

d_gene: NA
abundance: NA
v_gene: TRBV7-2
j_gene: TRBJ2-7
CDR3nt: TGTGCCAGCAGCTTAATTACTGACTCCTACGAGCAGTACTTC
CDR3aa: CASSLITDSYEQYF

d_gene: NA
abundance: NA
v_gene: TRBV19
j_gene: TRBJ2-2
CDR3nt: TGTGCCAGTAGCACCTACGCGAACACCGGGGAGCTGTTTTTT
CDR3aa: CASSTYANTGELFF

d_gene: NA
abundance: NA
v_gene: TRBV27
j_gene: TRBJ2-2
CDR3nt: TGTGCCAGCAGTTCTGCACTCATAAACACCGGGGAGCTGTTTTTT
CDR3aa: CASSSALINTGELFF

d_gene: TRBD1
abundance: NA
v_gene: TRBV5-8
j_gene: TRBJ1-2
CDR3nt: TGTGCCAGCAGCCCCCACGGACAGGCTAACTATGGCTACACCTTC
CDR3aa: CASSPHGQANYGYTF

d_gene: NA
abundance: few
v_gene: TRBV2
j_gene: TRBJ1-2
CDR3nt: TGTGCCAGCAGTGAAGAAGGGGGGGAGTATGGCTACACCTTC
CDR3aa: CASSEEGGEYGYTF

d_gene: TRBD1
abundance: NA
v_gene: TRBV4-3
j_gene: TRBJ2-1
CDR3nt: TGCGCCAGCAGCCAGACGGGACAGGGTATGTACAATGAGCAGTTCTTC
CDR3aa: CASSQTGQGMYNEQFF

d_gene: NA
abundance: many
v_gene: TRBV10-2
j_gene: TRBJ2-2
CDR3nt: TGCGCCAGCACCCCCGACAGGAACACGGCGAACACCGGGGAGCTGTTTTTT
CDR3aa: CASTPDRNTANTGELFF

d_gene: NA
abundance: NA
v_gene: TRBV7-9
j_gene: TRBJ2-1
CDR3nt: TGTGCCAGCAGCTTAGCTAGTACCTACAATGAGCAGTTCTTC
CDR3aa: CASSLASTYNEQFF

d_gene: TRBD1
abundance: NA
v_gene: TRBV14
j_gene: TRBJ1-1
CDR3nt: TGTGCCAGCAGCCAAGACTACAGGGGCGAAAAGGCTTTCTTT
CDR3aa: CASSQDYRGEKAFF

d_gene: NA
abundance: NA
v_gene: TRBV15
j_gene: TRBJ1-2
CDR3nt: TGTGCCACCAGCAGAGACTTGGCAGGGGATGGCTACACCTTC
CDR3aa: CATSRDLAGDGYTF

d_gene: NA
abundance: few
v_gene: TRBV9
j_gene: TRBJ1-5
CDR3nt: TGTGCCAGCAGCGTGGCAGGCAATCAGCCCCAGCATTTT
CDR3aa: CASSVAGNQPQHF

d_gene: NA
abundance: NA
v_gene: TRBV19
j_gene: TRBJ2-3
CDR3nt: TGTGCCAGTAGTATAGGCCCCCAGTTATTTACAGATACGCAGTATTTT
CDR3aa: CASSIGPQLFTDTQYF

d_gene: TRBD1
abundance: NA
v_gene: TRBV6-1
j_gene: TRBJ2-2
CDR3nt: TGTGCCAGCAGTGTCAGACCGGGACAGAGCTCCGGGGAGCTGTTTTTT
CDR3aa: CASSVRPGQSSGELFF

d_gene: TRBD1
abundance: NA
v_gene: TRBV29-1
j_gene: TRBJ2-7
CDR3nt: TGCAGCGTTCGAGCCGGGACAGGCCTTTCCGAGCAGTACTTC
CDR3aa: CSVRAGTGLSEQYF

d_gene: NA
abundance: NA
v_gene: TRBV25-1
j_gene: TRBJ2-7
CDR3nt: TGTGCCAGCAGCAGGGAGGCCGCCTACGAGCAGTACTTC
CDR3aa: CASSREAAYEQYF

d_gene: NA
abundance: NA
v_gene: TRBV19
j_gene: TRBJ2-7
CDR3nt: TGTGCCAGTAGTCACGATCCCTTGGCAGGGGTCATCAACGAGCAGTACTTC
CDR3aa: CASSHDPLAGVINEQYF

d_gene: TRBD2
abundance: NA
v_gene: TRBV6-5
j_gene: TRBJ2-7
CDR3nt: TGTGCCAGCAGTTACACGGGGGGGAGCTCCTACGAGCAGTACTTC
CDR3aa: CASSYTGGSSYEQYF

d_gene: NA
abundance: NA
v_gene: TRBV25-1
j_gene: TRBJ2-5
CDR3nt: TGTGCCAGCAGTGCCCGCCTGGGGCTCACAGGGCAAGAGACCCAGTACTTC
CDR3aa: CASSARLGLTGQETQYF

d_gene: NA
abundance: NA
v_gene: TRBV6-5
j_gene: TRBJ1-2
CDR3nt: TGTGCCAGCTCTCAGGGCATGCGCTATGGCTACACCTTC
CDR3aa: CASSQGMRYGYTF

d_gene: NA
abundance: NA
v_gene: TRBV6-1
j_gene: TRBJ1-5
CDR3nt: TGTGCCACCGAACTGGGGGGAGGGGATCAGCCCCAGCATTTT
CDR3aa: CATELGGGDQPQHF

d_gene: TRBD1
abundance: few
v_gene: TRBV11-2
j_gene: TRBJ1-2
CDR3nt: TGTGCCAGCAGCTTGACAGGGGGCGATGGCTACACCTTC
CDR3aa: CASSLTGGDGYTF

d_gene: NA
abundance: NA
v_gene: TRBV4-2
j_gene: TRBJ2-2
CDR3nt: TGTGCCAGCAGCCAAGATTTAAGTACGGCCGGGGAGCTGTTTTTT
CDR3aa: CASSQDLSTAGELFF

d_gene: NA
abundance: NA
v_gene: TRBV27
j_gene: TRBJ2-1
CDR3nt: TGTGCCAGCAGTTTAAGAGGCTCCTACAATGAGCAGTTCTTC
CDR3aa: CASSLRGSYNEQFF

d_gene: TRBD1
abundance: NA
v_gene: TRBV6-5
j_gene: TRBJ1-2
CDR3nt: TGTGCCAGCAGTCCTTACAGGGGGCTGCGGGGCTACACCTTC
CDR3aa: CASSPYRGLRGYTF

d_gene: TRBD2
abundance: NA
v_gene: TRBV6-6
j_gene: TRBJ2-1
CDR3nt: TGTGCCAGCAGACCAGGGACTAGCGGGGGTTGTTACCAGTTCTTC
CDR3aa: CASRPGTSGGCYQFF

d_gene: TRBD1
abundance: NA
v_gene: TRBV6-1
j_gene: TRBJ2-7
CDR3nt: TGTGCCAGCAGTGTACTGACAGGGACCCACGAGCAGTACTTC
CDR3aa: CASSVLTGTHEQYF

d_gene: NA
abundance: NA
v_gene: TRBV7-2
j_gene: TRBJ1-3
CDR3nt: TGTGCCAGCAGCTTAGGTCTTCTAGGAAACACCATATATTTT
CDR3aa: CASSLGLLGNTIYF

d_gene: TRBD2
abundance: NA
v_gene: TRBV15
j_gene: TRBJ2-3
CDR3nt: TGTGCCACCAGCAGAGGCGGGGGTCCCACAGATACGCAGTATTTT
CDR3aa: CATSRGGGPTDTQYF

d_gene: NA
abundance: NA
v_gene: TRBV25-1
j_gene: TRBJ1-2
CDR3nt: TGTGCCAGCAGTGGAACAGACCTAATTAACTATGGCTACACCTTC
CDR3aa: CASSGTDLINYGYTF

d_gene: TRBD2
abundance: NA
v_gene: TRBV27
j_gene: TRBJ2-1
CDR3nt: TGTGCCAGCAGTTTAGGACTAGCGGATACCGAGCAGTTCTTC
CDR3aa: CASSLGLADTEQFF

d_gene: NA
abundance: NA
v_gene: TRBV5-1
j_gene: TRBJ1-1
CDR3nt: TGCGCCAGCAGCTGGGGGCGGGGGATGAACACTGAAGCTTTCTTT
CDR3aa: CASSWGRGMNTEAFF

d_gene: NA
abundance: NA
v_gene: TRBV5-1
j_gene: TRBJ2-5
CDR3nt: TGCGCCAGCAGCGAGAGACTAAAAGAGACCCAGTACTTC
CDR3aa: CASSERLKETQYF

d_gene: NA
abundance: NA
v_gene: TRBV2
j_gene: TRBJ1-5
CDR3nt: TGTGCCAGCACCTCGGGTAATCGCAATCAGCCCCAGCATTTT
CDR3aa: CASTSGNRNQPQHF

d_gene: NA
abundance: NA
v_gene: TRBV7-8
j_gene: TRBJ2-7
CDR3nt: TGTGCCAGCAGCTCGAGGACATACCCTACCTACGAGCAGTACTTC
CDR3aa: CASSSRTYPTYEQYF

d_gene: NA
abundance: NA
v_gene: TRBV21-1
j_gene: TRBJ1-6
CDR3nt: TGTGCCAGCAGCCAGTCTCAGAAAAATTCACCCCTCCACTTT
CDR3aa: CASSQSQKNSPLHF

d_gene: TRBD1
abundance: NA
v_gene: TRBV18
j_gene: TRBJ2-6
CDR3nt: TGTGCCAGCTCGCCTAAACCGACAGGGGCTGGGGCCAACGTCCTGACTTTC
CDR3aa: CASSPKPTGAGANVLTF

d_gene: NA
abundance: NA
v_gene: TRBV6-5
j_gene: TRBJ1-2
CDR3nt: TGTGCCAGCAGTAAACGGGACGGACTAAACTATGGCTACACCTTC
CDR3aa: CASSKRDGLNYGYTF

d_gene: TRBD1
abundance: NA
v_gene: TRBV27
j_gene: TRBJ1-1
CDR3nt: TGTGCCAGCAGTTACACTGACAGGGTGAACACTGAAGCTTTCTTT
CDR3aa: CASSYTDRVNTEAFF

d_gene: TRBD1
abundance: NA
v_gene: TRBV19
j_gene: TRBJ1-1
CDR3nt: TGTGCCAGTAGTATATCTTCCAGGGGGCTGTTATACACTGAAGCTTTCTTT
CDR3aa: CASSISSRGLLYTEAFF

d_gene: TRBD1
abundance: NA
v_gene: TRBV4-1
j_gene: TRBJ1-1
CDR3nt: TGCGCCAGCAGCCAGCCAGGGGGAAAGTCGGACACTGAAGCTTTCTTT
CDR3aa: CASSQPGGKSDTEAFF

d_gene: NA
abundance: NA
v_gene: TRBV5-1
j_gene: TRBJ1-5
CDR3nt: TGCGCCAGCAGCCCGGAGGACAGCGGATTAACCCAGCCCCAGCATTTT
CDR3aa: CASSPEDSGLTQPQHF

d_gene: NA
abundance: NA
v_gene: TRBV10-2
j_gene: TRBJ1-2
CDR3nt: TGCGCCAGCAGTGAGTCTCAAGGCGGGGGGATTTCCTATGGCTACACCTTC
CDR3aa: CASSESQGGGISYGYTF

d_gene: NA
abundance: NA
v_gene: TRBV7-9
j_gene: TRBJ2-2
CDR3nt: TGTGCCAGCAGCTTAGCGACGGTAGCGCGATGGAACACCGGGGAGCTGTTTTTT
CDR3aa: CASSLATVARWNTGELFF

d_gene: TRBD2
abundance: NA
v_gene: TRBV19
j_gene: TRBJ2-5
CDR3nt: TGTGCCAGCGCTACTAGCGGGGGCCGGGAGACCCAGTACTTC
CDR3aa: CASATSGGRETQYF

d_gene: TRBD2
abundance: NA
v_gene: TRBV11-2
j_gene: TRBJ2-1
CDR3nt: TGTGCCAGCAGCTCAGCGGGGGGATCAGTGGATGAGCAGTTCTTC
CDR3aa: CASSSAGGSVDEQFF

d_gene: NA
abundance: once
v_gene: TRBV14
j_gene: TRBJ2-3
CDR3nt: TGTGCCAGCAGCCAATTCAAGGGGCGCGGGGGCACAGATACGCAGTATTTT
CDR3aa: CASSQFKGRGGTDTQYF

d_gene: NA
abundance: NA
v_gene: TRBV7-8
j_gene: TRBJ1-1
CDR3nt: TGTGCCAGCAGCACGCGTCTCGGGGTGTTCGCTTTCTTT
CDR3aa: CASSTRLGVFAFF

d_gene: TRBD2
abundance: NA
v_gene: TRBV18
j_gene: TRBJ2-3
CDR3nt: TGTGCCAGCTCACCACTTCTAGCGGAGCCAGATACGCAGTATTTT
CDR3aa: CASSPLLAEPDTQYF

d_gene: NA
abundance: once
v_gene: TRBV5-1
j_gene: TRBJ2-7
CDR3nt: TGCGCCAGCAGCTTGGCAAACAGAGAAATACCCTACGAGCAGTACTTC
CDR3aa: CASSLANREIPYEQYF

d_gene: NA
abundance: NA
v_gene: TRBV27
j_gene: TRBJ1-4
CDR3nt: TGTGCCAGCAGTTTATCGTCAGGGCCTGGAAAACTGTTTTTT
CDR3aa: CASSLSSGPGKLFF

d_gene: TRBD2
abundance: NA
v_gene: TRBV7-6
j_gene: TRBJ2-1
CDR3nt: TGTGCCAGCAGCGCTGGGACCGGGACTAGGGGCTACAATGAGCAGTTCTTC
CDR3aa: CASSAGTGTRGYNEQFF

d_gene: TRBD2
abundance: NA
v_gene: TRBV4-3
j_gene: TRBJ2-7
CDR3nt: TGCGCCAGCAGCCCTGGGACTAGCGGGTTAGAGCAGTACTTC
CDR3aa: CASSPGTSGLEQYF

d_gene: NA
abundance: NA
v_gene: TRBV27
j_gene: TRBJ1-2
CDR3nt: TGTGCCAGCAGTTTATCCTTCAGGGTTAACTATGGCTACACCTTC
CDR3aa: CASSLSFRVNYGYTF

d_gene: TRBD1
abundance: NA
v_gene: TRBV6-5
j_gene: TRBJ1-5
CDR3nt: TGTGCCAGCAGTGCCGGGACAGGGATTCAGCCCCAGCATTTT
CDR3aa: CASSAGTGIQPQHF

d_gene: TRBD1
abundance: NA
v_gene: TRBV19
j_gene: TRBJ1-6
CDR3nt: TGTGCCAGTAGTAGTTGGCAGGGGGCCGAAAAAAATAATTCACCCCTCCACTTT
CDR3aa: CASSSWQGAEKNNSPLHF

d_gene: TRBD1
abundance: NA
v_gene: TRBV30
j_gene: TRBJ2-7
CDR3nt: TGCAGTACCGGGACAGGGGGCAGTGTGGACGAGCAGTACTTC
CDR3aa: CSTGTGGSVDEQYF